This T cell receptor beta chain was profiled in a study of CXCR3 chemokines and chemotherapy response in bladder cancer. CDR1 and CDR2 from the germline V gene are MNHEY and SMNVEV (reference sequence). CDR3 length: 15 residues. V gave up 6 bases and J gave up 4 bases, with 18 bases separating them. TCRdb fed the PCR reads into MiXCR, producing one record per CDR3 protein. The repertoire holds about 13,000 distinct CDR3 sequences, with about an eighth as singletons. This clonotype rates as medium-sized. The clonotype originates from a human donor with bladder cancer that did not respond to neoadjuvant chemotherapy. Sample acquisition took place from a patient whose treatment included neoadjuvant chemotherapy. The V gene is TRBV27, the J gene TRBJ1-2; D not certain. In nucleotides, the CDR3 is TGTGCCAGCAGCTACAGCCCGGACGGATCCTATGGCTACACCTTC. Amino acids: CASSYSPDGSYGYTF.